This T cell receptor (beta chain) was retrieved from a study of human T cells and chemical hapten exposure. General study findings and limits: No alteration of TCRs above 1 in 1000 frequency was seen with DPC sensitization. A positive correlation with patch test score was shown by PT1 expanded TCR counts. Controls had significantly fewer large CDR3 similarity clusters than were formed by expanded TCRs.

A single record per CDR3 protein comes from TCRdb applying MiXCR to the RACE reads. The top ten clones hold over 2% of a sample with 95,000 to 150,000 distinct CDR3 sequences, approximately 11% of them seen once. To note about this clonotype: The antigen remains unidentified.

V dropped 6 bases and J dropped 6; count of bases not matched to a gene: 10. Germline values: CDR1 DFQATT, CDR2 SNEGSKA (reference sequence). This CDR3 region has 14 residues. As for time point: patch test 3, about 24 weeks after DPC sensitization. Treatment denoted: therapeutic diphenylcyclopropenone sensitization with weekly scalp DPC. Sequences were derived from whole blood, sampled in connection with sensitization to the hapten diphenylcyclopropenone (DPC). J is TRBJ1-4 and V is TRBV20-1; 7 nucleotides agree with TRBD1. The origin of this receptor is a woman aged 45-60 years with alopecia areata. Some clones in this sample may be carry-over from other donors' samples. CDR3 sequence reads: CSAPGEGADEKLFF. The DNA for the CDR3 is TGCAGTGCCCCGGGGGAGGGGGCAGATGAAAAACTGTTTTTT.